This TCR beta chain comes out of a study of blood T cells in healthy people across ages (dated by TCRdb to 2015 to 2017). Regarding the research as a whole: Template switching captured roughly one uniquely barcoded TCR beta cDNA molecule per two T cells in model experiments. Four age groups were formed from the donors: young (average approximately 15 years), middle-aged (approximately 39), aged (about 62) and long-lived (less than 85). Age-related changes in TCR beta repertoire diversity were measured in the study by deep sequencing normalized with unique cDNA molecular identifiers. Two additional independent replicas of 1 million unique cDNA reads from the same blood draw were analyzed for two donors (one aged 18 to 30 and one aged 80 or older). To avoid experimental bias, donors of different ages were distributed randomly across sequencing lanes. The study at large found these results: Compared with the aged group, the long-lived group had more naive CD4+ T cells, fewer expanded clones and increased TCR diversity, suggesting age selection. Since profiling was done on bulk unsorted PBMCs, naive and antigen-experienced compartments could not be conclusively compared. Observed TCR beta diversity per million T cells fell roughly linearly with age, and a significant reduction was already apparent by age approximately 40. Observed TCR beta diversity correlated strongly with the percentage of naive T cells measured by flow cytometry. Estimates of total diversity based on one million sequenced T cells were regarded as lower bounds and as underestimates. Donor CMV infection status was unknown, potentially confounding age-related changes in expanded clonotypes.

V is shortened by 5 bases, J by 6 bases, and the region joining them spans 13 bases. Counted from cysteine to phenylalanine, this CDR3 has 13 amino acids. The CDR3 DNA has 39 bases and is translated from base 1. The library was generated by 5' RACE. Sequencing relied on an Illumina HiSeq 2500. A second PCR of roughly 6 to 12 cycles was run with a J-beta primer mix and a sample-barcoded 5' primer. Each TCR beta cDNA molecule received a unique molecular identifier from a template-switch 5' adaptor carrying 12 random nucleotides. At least 2.5 million CDR3-containing paired-end reads were obtained from each sample. First-strand cDNA was synthesized from all RNA with the Mint cDNA synthesis kit, primed by a TRBC-specific oligonucleotide. Following uracil-DNA glycosylase treatment, a first 18-cycle PCR with universal primers M1SS and BC2_uni_R was performed on all cDNA. The original methods were these. Each sample was normalized by randomly selecting 1 million high-quality reads, each carrying a distinct molecular identifier. Instead of being binned into consensus sequences, reads with shared molecular identifiers were discarded. MiTCR, set to a Q25 quality threshold and the strictest error-elimination algorithm, was used for CDR3 identification, clonotype clustering and error correction. A nonparametric unseen species model using Euler transformation provided a lower-bound estimate of total TCR beta diversity. TCRdb's own reprocessing of the public reads used fastp at Q25 and MiXCR and kept productive beta chains. For every CDR3 protein sequence, its rows merge into one entry that carries the most common genes and DNA. TCRdb, not the authors, supplied the V and J calls. In all, the sample holds about 1,600,000 distinct CDR3 sequences, and 35% to 45% of those were seen once. Under 8% of the sample goes to the ten largest clones.

The donors were a few dozen Caucasian individuals from Russia, aged roughly 6 to 100 years, who were systemically healthy. Around 9.9 milliliters of peripheral blood were collected from each donor into EDTA-treated Vacutainer tubes. PBMCs were isolated by Ficoll-Paque density-gradient centrifugation, with at least 6.5 million obtained per sample. Trizol reagent was used to extract total RNA from PBMCs, with at least 5.5 micrograms per sample. For every donor, flow cytometry on a PBMC aliquot measured the percentage of naive CD45RAhigh/CD27high T cells. To note about this clonotype: There is no known antigen for this receptor. No much larger clone is present one base from it, and per-base qualities are unavailable.

The chain employs TRBV12-3 or TRBV12-4 and TRBJ1-2; the D region possibly corresponds to TRBD1 (5 bases align). This receptor was obtained from a woman aged 18 to 35 in good health. The specimen was blood. The CDR3 region has the sequence CASSDRKRDGYTF. Read as DNA, the sequence is TGTGCCAGCAGTGACAGAAAAAGGGATGGCTACACCTTC.